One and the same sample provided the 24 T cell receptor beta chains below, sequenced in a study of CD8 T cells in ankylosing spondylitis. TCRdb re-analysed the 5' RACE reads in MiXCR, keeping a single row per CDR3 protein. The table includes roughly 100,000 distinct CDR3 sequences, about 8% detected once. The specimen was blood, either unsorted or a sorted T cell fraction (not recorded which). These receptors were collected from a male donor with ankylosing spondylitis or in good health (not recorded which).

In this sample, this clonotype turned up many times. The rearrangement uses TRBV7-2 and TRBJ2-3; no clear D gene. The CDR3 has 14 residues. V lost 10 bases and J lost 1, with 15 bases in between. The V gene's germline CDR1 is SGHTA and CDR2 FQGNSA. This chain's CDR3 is CATEPWAGTDTQYF. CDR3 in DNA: TGTGCCACCGAGCCCTGGGCTGGCACAGATACGCAGTATTTT.

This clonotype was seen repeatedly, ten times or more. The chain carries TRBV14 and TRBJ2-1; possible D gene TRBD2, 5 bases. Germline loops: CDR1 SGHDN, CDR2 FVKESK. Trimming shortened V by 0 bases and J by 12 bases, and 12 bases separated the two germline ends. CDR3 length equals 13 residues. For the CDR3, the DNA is TGTGCCAGCAGCCAAGACACTAATGGGAGGCAGTTCTTC. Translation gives CASSQDTNGRQFF.

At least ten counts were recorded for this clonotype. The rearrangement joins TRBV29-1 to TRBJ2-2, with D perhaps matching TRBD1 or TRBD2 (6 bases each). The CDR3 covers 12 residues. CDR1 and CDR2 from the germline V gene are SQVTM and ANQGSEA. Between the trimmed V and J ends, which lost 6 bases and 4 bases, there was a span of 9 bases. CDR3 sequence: CSVGGGTGELFF. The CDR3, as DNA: TGCAGCGTCGGGGGCGGCACCGGGGAGCTGTTTTTT.

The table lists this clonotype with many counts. The DNA of the CDR3 is TGCGCCAGCAGCCCGAAATCGGGACATCTAGTTCAAGAGACCCAGTACTTC. This codes for CASSPKSGHLVQETQYF. The J gene is TRBJ2-5, the V gene TRBV4-1; D perhaps matches TRBD1 (6 bases). Germline V lookup: CDR1 MGHRA, CDR2 YSYEKL. The V end was cut by 4 bases, the J end by 2 bases, with 20 bases between. CDR3 size: 17 residues.

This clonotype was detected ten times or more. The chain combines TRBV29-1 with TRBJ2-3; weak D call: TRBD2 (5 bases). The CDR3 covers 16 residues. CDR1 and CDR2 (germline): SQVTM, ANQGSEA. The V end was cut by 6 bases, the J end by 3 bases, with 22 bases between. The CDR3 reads CSVTPGPLSGTDTQYF. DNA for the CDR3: TGCAGCGTGACCCCCGGGCCCCTCTCGGGGACAGATACGCAGTATTTT.

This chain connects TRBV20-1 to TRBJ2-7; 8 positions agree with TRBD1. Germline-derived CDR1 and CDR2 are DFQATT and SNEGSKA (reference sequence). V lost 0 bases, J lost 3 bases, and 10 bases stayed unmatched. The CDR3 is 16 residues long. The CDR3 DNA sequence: TGCAGTGCTAGAGATTCGGAAGGACAGGGACACTACGAGCAGTACTTC. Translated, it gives CSARDSEGQGHYEQYF.

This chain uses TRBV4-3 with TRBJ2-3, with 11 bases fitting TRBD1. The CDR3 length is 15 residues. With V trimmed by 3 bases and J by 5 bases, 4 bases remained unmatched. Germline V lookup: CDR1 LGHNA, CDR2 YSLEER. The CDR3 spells CASSQDRGRGDTQYF. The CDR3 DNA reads TGCGCCAGCAGCCAGGACAGGGGGCGGGGAGATACGCAGTATTTT.

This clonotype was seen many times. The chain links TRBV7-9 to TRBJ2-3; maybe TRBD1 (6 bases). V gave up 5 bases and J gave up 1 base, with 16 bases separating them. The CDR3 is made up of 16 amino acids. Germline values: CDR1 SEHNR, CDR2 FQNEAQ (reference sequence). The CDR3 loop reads CASSPDSTRGTDTQYF. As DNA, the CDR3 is TGTGCCAGCAGCCCGGACAGCACCCGCGGCACAGATACGCAGTATTTT.

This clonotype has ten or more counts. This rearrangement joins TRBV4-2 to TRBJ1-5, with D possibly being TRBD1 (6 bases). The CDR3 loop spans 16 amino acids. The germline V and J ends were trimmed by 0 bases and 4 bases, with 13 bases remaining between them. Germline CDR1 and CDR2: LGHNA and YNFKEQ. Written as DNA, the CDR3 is TGTGCCAGCAGCCAAGATAAAGGACAGCTTAATCAGCCCCAGCATTTT. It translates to CASSQDKGQLNQPQHF.

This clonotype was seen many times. CDR3 coding DNA: TGTGCCAGCAGCTTACAGGGAGGAAACACTGAAGCTTTCTTT. Translating it yields CASSLQGGNTEAFF. V usage is TRBV7-3 and J usage is TRBJ1-1; possibly TRBD1 for D (5 bases). The CDR3 extends over 14 amino acids. Trimming left V 2 bases short and J 2 bases short, with 9 bases between. From germline, CDR1 is SGHTA and CDR2 FQGTGA. The full variable domain, completed using reference TRBV7-3 and TRBJ1-1, is GAGVSQTPSNKVTEKGKYVELRCDPISGHTALYWYRQSLGQGPEFLIYFQGTGAADDSGLPNDRFFAVRPEGSVSTLKIQRTERGDSAVYLCASSLQGGNTEAFFGQGTRLTVV.

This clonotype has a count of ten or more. The CDR3 DNA follows: TGCAGCGTTGAGGACAGGTTATCCTACGAGCAGTACTTC. The encoded protein is CSVEDRLSYEQYF. The J gene is TRBJ2-7, the V gene TRBV29-1; 7 bases match TRBD1. Per the germline V gene, CDR1 is SQVTM and CDR2 is ANQGSEA. Trimming cost V 3 bases and J 1 base; bases outside gene matches: 3. This CDR3 has 13 residues.

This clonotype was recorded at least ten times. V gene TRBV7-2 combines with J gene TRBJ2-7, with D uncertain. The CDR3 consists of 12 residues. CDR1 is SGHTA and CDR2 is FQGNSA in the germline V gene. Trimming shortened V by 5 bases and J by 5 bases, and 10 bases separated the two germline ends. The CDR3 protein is CASSLFSDEQYF. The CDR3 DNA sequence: TGTGCCAGCAGCCTTTTCAGCGACGAGCAGTACTTC.

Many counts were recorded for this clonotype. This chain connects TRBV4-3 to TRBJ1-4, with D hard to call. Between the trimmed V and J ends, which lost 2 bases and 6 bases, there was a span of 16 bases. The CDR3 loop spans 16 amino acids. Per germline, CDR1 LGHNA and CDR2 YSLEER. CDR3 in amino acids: CASSQIPPGGDEKLFF. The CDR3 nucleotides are TGCGCCAGCAGCCAAATTCCCCCTGGAGGAGATGAAAAACTGTTTTTT.

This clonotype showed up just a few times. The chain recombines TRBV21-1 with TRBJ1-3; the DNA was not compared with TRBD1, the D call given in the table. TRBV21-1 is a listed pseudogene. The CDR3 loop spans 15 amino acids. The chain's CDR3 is CASERGPYSGNTIYF. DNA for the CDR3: TGTGCCAGCGAGCGGGGACCTTACTCTGGAAACACCATATATTTT.

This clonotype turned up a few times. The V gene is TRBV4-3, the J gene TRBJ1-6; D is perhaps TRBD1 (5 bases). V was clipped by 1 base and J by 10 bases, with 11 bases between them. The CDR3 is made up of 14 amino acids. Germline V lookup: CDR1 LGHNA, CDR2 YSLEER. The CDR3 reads CASSQAQGLSPLHF. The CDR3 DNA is TGCGCCAGCAGCCAAGCCCAGGGTTTGTCACCCCTCCACTTT.

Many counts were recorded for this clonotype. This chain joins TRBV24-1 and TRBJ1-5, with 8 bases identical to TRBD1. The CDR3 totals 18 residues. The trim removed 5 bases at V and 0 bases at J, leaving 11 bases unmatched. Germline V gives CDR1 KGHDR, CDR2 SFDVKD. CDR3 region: CATSVTDRDFNSNQPQHF. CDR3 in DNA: TGTGCCACCAGTGTAACGGACAGGGACTTCAATAGCAATCAGCCCCAGCATTTT.

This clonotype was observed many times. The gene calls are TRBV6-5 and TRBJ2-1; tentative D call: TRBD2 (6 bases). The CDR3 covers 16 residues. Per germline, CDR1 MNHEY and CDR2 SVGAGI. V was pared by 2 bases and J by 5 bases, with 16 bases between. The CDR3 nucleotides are TGTGCCAGCAGTTACGAGATGGGGGGTTCCAACAATGAGCAGTTCTTC. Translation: CASSYEMGGSNNEQFF.

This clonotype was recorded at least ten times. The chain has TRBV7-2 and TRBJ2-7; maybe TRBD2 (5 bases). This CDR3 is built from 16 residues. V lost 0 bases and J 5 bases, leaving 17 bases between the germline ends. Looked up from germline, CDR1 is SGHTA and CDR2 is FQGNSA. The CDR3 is CASSLAVSRDLNEQYF. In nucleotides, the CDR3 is TGTGCCAGCAGCTTAGCGGTCAGCCGGGATCTAAACGAGCAGTACTTC.

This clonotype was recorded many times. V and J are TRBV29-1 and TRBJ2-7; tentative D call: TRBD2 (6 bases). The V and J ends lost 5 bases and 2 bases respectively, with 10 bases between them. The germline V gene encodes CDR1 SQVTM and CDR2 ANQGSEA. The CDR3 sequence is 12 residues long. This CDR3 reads CSVWGEAYEQYF. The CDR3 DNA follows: TGCAGCGTTTGGGGGGAGGCCTACGAGCAGTACTTC.

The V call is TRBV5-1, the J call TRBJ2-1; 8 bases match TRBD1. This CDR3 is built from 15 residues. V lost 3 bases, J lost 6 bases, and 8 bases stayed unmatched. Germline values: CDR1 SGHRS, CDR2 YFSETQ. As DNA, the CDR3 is TGCGCCAGCAGCTCCCTGGACAGGGTACGCAATGAGCAGTTCTTC. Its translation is CASSSLDRVRNEQFF.

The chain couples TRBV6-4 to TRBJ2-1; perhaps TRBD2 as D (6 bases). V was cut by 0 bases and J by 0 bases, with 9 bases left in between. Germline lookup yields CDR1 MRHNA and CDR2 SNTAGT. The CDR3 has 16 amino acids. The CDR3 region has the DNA TGTGCCAGCAGTGACTCTGGGGGGAGCTCCTACAATGAGCAGTTCTTC. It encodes CASSDSGGSSYNEQFF.

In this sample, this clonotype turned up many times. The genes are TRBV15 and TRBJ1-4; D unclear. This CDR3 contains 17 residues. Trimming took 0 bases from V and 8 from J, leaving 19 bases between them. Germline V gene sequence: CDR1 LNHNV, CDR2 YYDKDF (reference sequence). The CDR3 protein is CATSRDYGGGGNEKLFF. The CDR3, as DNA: TGTGCCACCAGCAGAGATTACGGTGGAGGAGGTAACGAAAAACTGTTTTTT.

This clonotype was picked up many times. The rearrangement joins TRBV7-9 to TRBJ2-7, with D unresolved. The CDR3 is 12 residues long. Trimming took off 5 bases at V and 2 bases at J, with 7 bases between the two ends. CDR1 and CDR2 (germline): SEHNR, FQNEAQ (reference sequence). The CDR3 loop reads CASSNTAYEQYF. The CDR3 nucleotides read TGTGCCAGCAGCAACACTGCCTACGAGCAGTACTTC.

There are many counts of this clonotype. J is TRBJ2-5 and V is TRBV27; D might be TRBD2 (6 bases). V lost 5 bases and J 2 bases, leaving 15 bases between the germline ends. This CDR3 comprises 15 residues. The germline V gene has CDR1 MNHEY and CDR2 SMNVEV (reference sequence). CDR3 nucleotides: TGTGCCAGCAGTCCCGTAAGGGAGGTTCAAGAGACCCAGTACTTC. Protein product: CASSPVREVQETQYF.